The 27 T cell receptor beta chains below all came from one sample that was sequenced in a study of T cells after yellow fever vaccination. TCRdb re-analysed the 5' RACE reads in MiXCR, keeping a single row per CDR3 protein. Found here are about 340,000 distinct CDR3 sequences, approximately 13% of them singletons; the top ten hold 3.2%. The sequencing here drew on CD4+ T cells sorted from PBMCs, taken 15 days after the yellow fever booster vaccination. These receptors came from a man between 18 and 35 years old who received the YFV17D yellow fever vaccine.

The gene calls are TRBV10-3 and TRBJ2-2; 7 bases map to TRBD1. J was trimmed by 0 bases and V by 10 bases; bases with no gene match: 5. The CDR3 covers 14 residues. Germline V gene lookup returns CDR1 ENHRY and CDR2 SYGVKD. Written as DNA, the CDR3 is TGTGCCACCAACAGGGGTTCGAACACCGGGGAGCTGTTTTTT. Residues: CATNRGSNTGELFF.

This clonotype was picked up a small number of times. This chain joins TRBV20-1 and TRBJ2-3; 8 nucleotides agree with TRBD2. The CDR3 sequence is 14 residues long. Germline lookup yields CDR1 DFQATT and CDR2 SNEGSKA (reference sequence). Trimming removed 0 bases from V and 9 bases from J; junction bases left unmatched: 8. CDR3 coding DNA: TGCAGTGCTAGAGACGGCGGGACTAGTAGGACGCAGTATTTT. Translated: CSARDGGTSRTQYF.

The chain links TRBV19 to TRBJ2-2; D gene ambiguous. Germline V lookup: CDR1 LNHDA, CDR2 SQIVND (reference sequence). The CDR3 has 13 residues. Deletions cut 7 bases from V and 7 bases from J, with 13 bases between. The CDR3 region has the DNA TGTGCCAGTACAAAGAGGTTTTTCGGGGAGCTGTTTTTT. Its protein is CASTKRFFGELFF.

CDR3 sequence (DNA): TGTGCCATCAGTCCCCGGGTAGCGGGGGTCCCGAGGAACACCGGGGAGCTGTTTTTT. Protein sequence: CAISPRVAGVPRNTGELFF. The rearrangement joins TRBV10-3 to TRBJ2-2; TRBD2 aligns across 9 bases. This CDR3 region has 19 residues. Per germline, CDR1 ENHRY and CDR2 SYGVKD. V was pared by 5 bases and J by 1 base, with 14 bases of the junction left unmatched.

The chain uses TRBV30 and TRBJ1-6; 8 positions agree with TRBD1. The CDR3 is 13 amino acids. Unmatched junction bases numbered 5, after V lost 5 bases and J lost 8 bases. Germline V CDR1 and CDR2: GTSNPN, SVGIG (reference sequence). DNA of the CDR3: TGTGCCTGGGCCGGACAGGGTTATTCACCCCTCCACTTT. This encodes CAWAGQGYSPLHF.

There are many counts of this clonotype. CDR3 in DNA: TGCAGCGCTGACGGGACGGGGGAGCAGTACTTC. Protein: CSADGTGEQYF. The V call is TRBV29-1, the J call TRBJ2-7; D is possibly TRBD1 or TRBD2 (5 bases each). V lost 7 bases to trimming and J lost 7 bases, with 14 bases between them. The germline V gene has CDR1 SQVTM and CDR2 ANQGSEA. The CDR3 loop spans 11 amino acids.

V usage is TRBV2 and J usage is TRBJ2-5; a possible D gene is TRBD1 (6 bases). CDR3 length: 12 residues. Trimming stripped 9 bases from V and 5 bases from J, with 13 bases between. The germline gives CDR1 SNHLY, CDR2 FYNNEI. The CDR3 reads CASIQGYETQYF. The CDR3 DNA reads as TGTGCCAGTATACAGGGATACGAGACCCAGTACTTC.

This clonotype has more than one count but fewer than ten. The chain couples TRBV5-1 to TRBJ2-4; tentatively, D is TRBD1 or TRBD2 (5 bases each). From germline, CDR1 is SGHRS and CDR2 YFSETQ. V was cut by 4 bases and J by 3 bases, with 17 bases left in between. The CDR3 extends over 16 amino acids. The CDR3 reads CASSPTGARGKNIQYF. In DNA form, the CDR3 reads TGCGCCAGCAGCCCGACCGGGGCTAGGGGCAAAAACATTCAGTACTTC.

The rearrangement uses TRBV7-2 and TRBJ2-7; D possibly uses TRBD1 or TRBD2 (5 bases each). From germline, CDR1 is SGHTA and CDR2 FQGNSA. The CDR3 has 15 amino acids. Trimming shortened V by 1 base and J by 4 bases, and 14 bases separated the two germline ends. The CDR3 spells CASSLEAGQRYEQYF. The CDR3 DNA reads as TGTGCCAGCAGCTTAGAGGCAGGGCAGCGGTACGAGCAGTACTTC.

This clonotype has more than one count but fewer than ten. The rearrangement joins TRBV4-1 to TRBJ2-7; unclear D gene. Germline values: CDR1 MGHRA, CDR2 YSYEKL. Trimming took 4 bases from V and 3 from J, leaving 16 bases between them. The CDR3 covers 15 residues. The CDR3 loop reads CASSLLVGFRYEQYF. The CDR3 DNA follows: TGCGCCAGCAGCCTATTGGTGGGATTCCGCTACGAGCAGTACTTC.

This clonotype was counted between two and nine times. This sequence joins TRBV6-5 and TRBJ1-2; 8 positions agree with TRBD1. V trimming: 6 bases; J trimming: 8 bases; junction bases outside the gene matches: 5. Germline loops: CDR1 MNHEY, CDR2 SVGAGI. There are 12 residues in the CDR3. As DNA, the CDR3 is TGTGCCAGCAGCAGACAGGGGAAGGGCTACACCTTC. It encodes CASSRQGKGYTF.

This clonotype was counted between two and nine times. V gene TRBV11-2 combines with J gene TRBJ2-7, with D perhaps assigned TRBD1 or TRBD2 (5 bases each). Germline V gives CDR1 SGHAT, CDR2 FQNNGV. The CDR3 has 12 amino acids. V was shortened by 5 bases and J by 5 bases, with 10 bases between the two germline ends. The CDR3 protein is CASSLGDHEQYF. The DNA for the CDR3 is TGTGCCAGCAGCCTTGGGGACCACGAGCAGTACTTC.

In its sample, this clonotype was seen a few times. The chain has TRBV6-6 and TRBJ2-3, with a tentative D call TRBD1 (5 bases). V was pared by 0 bases and J by 0 bases, with 7 bases between. The CDR3 runs to 15 residues. CDR1 and CDR2 from the germline V gene are MNHNY and SVGAGI (reference sequence). This CDR3 is CASSYSYRSTDTQYF. The CDR3 nucleotides are TGTGCCAGCAGTTACTCTTACAGGAGCACAGATACGCAGTATTTT.

This clonotype was counted at least ten times. The chain employs TRBV18 and TRBJ1-3; D not resolved. The V and J ends lost 3 bases and 0 bases respectively, with 9 bases between them. From germline, CDR1 is KGHSH and CDR2 LQKENI. CDR3 length: 15 amino acids. CDR3 sequence (DNA): TGTGCCAGCTCACCCCGTTGGAGCTCTGGAAACACCATATATTTT. Its translation: CASSPRWSSGNTIYF.

V usage is TRBV5-1 and J usage is TRBJ2-2; 8 nucleotides line up with TRBD1. This CDR3 has 14 amino acids. With V trimmed by 4 bases and J by 7 bases, 6 bases remained unmatched. Germline V gene lookup returns CDR1 SGHRS and CDR2 YFSETQ. The CDR3 nucleotides read TGCGCCAGCAGCCCGGACAGGGCCGACGGGGAGCTGTTTTTT. Its protein is CASSPDRADGELFF.

This clonotype occurred a few times. J is TRBJ2-7 and V is TRBV7-2; 8 nucleotides agree with TRBD2. Per germline, CDR1 SGHTA and CDR2 FQGNSA. This CDR3 contains 15 residues. The CDR3 reads CASSLAGGRNYEQYV. CDR3 sequence (DNA): TGTGCCAGCAGCCTAGCCGGCGGGAGGAACTACGAGCAGTACGTC.

This clonotype has a count of ten or more. The chain recombines TRBV7-2 with TRBJ1-5, with D possibly being TRBD1 (5 bases). CDR3 length: 15 residues. Per germline, CDR1 SGHTA and CDR2 FQGNSA. Trimming stripped 5 bases from V and 3 bases from J, with 14 bases between. The CDR3 here is CASSVAAGPNQPQHF. In DNA, the CDR3 is TGTGCCAGCAGCGTCGCGGCAGGGCCCAATCAGCCCCAGCATTTT. The variable domain in full, with the rest retrieved from reference TRBV7-2 and TRBJ1-5, is GAGVSQSPSNKVTEKGKDVELRCDPISGHTALYWYRQSLGQGLEFLIYFQGNSAPDKSGLPSDRFSAERTGGSVSTLTIQRTQQEDSAVYLCASSVAAGPNQPQHFGDGTRLSIL.

This clonotype appeared a few times. V is TRBV7-2 and J is TRBJ1-4; weak D call: TRBD1 (5 bases). The CDR3 has 15 residues. CDR1 SGHTA and CDR2 FQGNSA come from the germline V gene. V dropped 3 bases and J dropped 2 bases, with 10 bases sitting between them. CDR3 DNA sequence: TGTGCCAGCAGCTTCAGCGCAGGGACTAATGAAAAACTGTTTTTT. Protein product: CASSFSAGTNEKLFF.

This clonotype was observed a single time. CDR3 sequence reads: CSALRAGESGYTF. The CDR3 DNA is TGCAGTGCCTTACGAGCTGGGGAAAGCGGCTACACCTTC. The chain carries TRBV20-1 and TRBJ1-2, with unresolved D. The length of the CDR3 is 13 residues. CDR1 and CDR2 from the germline V gene are DFQATT and SNEGSKA (reference sequence). The V end was cut by 6 bases, the J end by 8 bases, with 19 bases between.

The chain carries TRBV5-1 and TRBJ2-7, with TRBD2 identical over 8 bases. Trimming at V came to 4 bases and at J to 6 bases, leaving 9 bases not matched to a gene. Germline V gene data show CDR1 as SGHRS and CDR2 as YFSETQ. The CDR3 contains 14 residues. CDR3: CASSLDSGGIEQYV. In nucleotides, the CDR3 is TGCGCCAGCAGCCTGGATTCGGGGGGGATCGAGCAGTACGTC.

The table lists this clonotype with many counts. This chain joins TRBV6-5 and TRBJ1-1; D gene unclear. The germline gives CDR1 MNHEY, CDR2 SVGAGI. Trimming pared 6 bases from V and 8 bases from J, leaving 19 bases between. The CDR3 contains 14 residues. This chain's CDR3 is CASRPRTARLEAFF. CDR3 in DNA: TGTGCCAGCAGGCCGAGAACAGCCCGGCTAGAAGCTTTCTTT.

This clonotype was recorded a few times. The chain is built from TRBV25-1 and TRBJ1-2, with a possible D match to TRBD1 (5 bases). Germline CDR1 MGHDK, CDR2 SYGVNS. Trimming took 2 bases from V and 3 from J, leaving 13 bases between them. The CDR3 runs to 15 residues. CDR3 protein: CASSEDQTAYYGYTF. In DNA, the CDR3 is TGTGCCAGCAGTGAAGATCAGACAGCTTACTATGGCTACACCTTC.

The rearrangement uses TRBV7-9 and TRBJ2-7, with D perhaps TRBD1 or TRBD2 (5 bases each). Germline CDR1 reads SEHNR; CDR2 reads FQNEAQ (reference sequence). The CDR3 extends over 14 amino acids. The V and J ends lost 5 bases and 4 bases respectively, with 15 bases between them. The CDR3 coding sequence is TGTGCCAGCAGCCCCTCGGGACGGATTTACGAGCAGTACGTC. This codes for CASSPSGRIYEQYV.

This clonotype was seen ten or more times. The chain has TRBV11-3 and TRBJ2-1; 9 bases line up with TRBD1. The CDR3 is 14 residues long. The germline CDR1 and CDR2 sequences are SGHNT and YENEEA. The ends lost 5 bases at V and 9 bases at J; junction bases unmatched: 8. The DNA of the CDR3 is TGTGCCAGCAGCGGACAGGGGCGACGGGGTGAGCAGTTCTTC. Translated: CASSGQGRRGEQFF.

The rearrangement joins TRBV30 to TRBJ2-3; 8 nucleotides agree with TRBD2. The CDR3 runs to 12 residues. The trim removed 3 bases at V and 4 bases at J, leaving 0 bases unmatched. Germline CDR1 reads GTSNPN; CDR2 reads SVGIG (reference sequence). CDR3 residues: CAWSGGADTQYF. The CDR3 nucleotides read TGTGCCTGGAGCGGGGGGGCAGATACGCAGTATTTT.

V gene TRBV29-1 combines with J gene TRBJ2-1; TRBD1 aligns across 10 bases. The CDR3 is 13 amino acids. After removal of 5 bases from V and 4 bases from J, the junction contained 2 bases not matched to a gene. Germline V lookup: CDR1 SQVTM, CDR2 ANQGSEA. Here the CDR3 DNA reads TGCAGCGTTCGGGACAGGGGTTACAATGAGCAGTTCTTC. Protein sequence: CSVRDRGYNEQFF.

This clonotype appeared a few times. The chain combines TRBV7-2 with TRBJ1-3; D perhaps matches TRBD1 (6 bases). This CDR3 is built from 16 residues. With 5 bases removed from V and 0 bases from J, the gap between germline ends came to 14 bases. The germline gives CDR1 SGHTA, CDR2 FQGNSA. In nucleotides, the CDR3 is TGTGCCAGCAGCCTCCACAGGGCTTTCTCTGGAAACACCATATATTTT. It translates to CASSLHRAFSGNTIYF.